This T cell receptor beta chain derives from a study of blood T cell repertoires in COVID-19. In the study overall: Samples came from the United States, Italy and Spain, spanning acute and convalescent COVID-19. Sources were T cells, B-cell-depleted T cells, or PBMCs; the material itself was cDNA or gDNA.

As handled by the study authors: It was from reference gene primer amplification that nucleated cell counts were estimated. Libraries were prepared by immunoSEQ multiplex PCR; TCRdb keeps only in-frame clonotypes and omits some of them. V and J calls and clone size follow that table, whereas D and trimming were derived from the DNA. The sample gives about 280,000 clones, roughly 89% of which show up once; about 3% is in the top ten. Trimming removed 3 bases at V and 4 bases at J, with 13 bases between. The CDR3 contains 14 residues. From germline, CDR1 is LGHNA and CDR2 YSLEER. The sample taken for sequencing was peripheral blood. The TCR was taken from a woman aged 25 to 45 with active or convalescent COVID-19. This chain uses TRBV4-3 with TRBJ2-7; TRBD1 is a possible D gene (5 bases). The CDR3 region has the DNA TGCGCCAGCAGCCAGAACAGGTTATTGTACGAGCAGTACTTC. Its translation: CASSQNRLLYEQYF.